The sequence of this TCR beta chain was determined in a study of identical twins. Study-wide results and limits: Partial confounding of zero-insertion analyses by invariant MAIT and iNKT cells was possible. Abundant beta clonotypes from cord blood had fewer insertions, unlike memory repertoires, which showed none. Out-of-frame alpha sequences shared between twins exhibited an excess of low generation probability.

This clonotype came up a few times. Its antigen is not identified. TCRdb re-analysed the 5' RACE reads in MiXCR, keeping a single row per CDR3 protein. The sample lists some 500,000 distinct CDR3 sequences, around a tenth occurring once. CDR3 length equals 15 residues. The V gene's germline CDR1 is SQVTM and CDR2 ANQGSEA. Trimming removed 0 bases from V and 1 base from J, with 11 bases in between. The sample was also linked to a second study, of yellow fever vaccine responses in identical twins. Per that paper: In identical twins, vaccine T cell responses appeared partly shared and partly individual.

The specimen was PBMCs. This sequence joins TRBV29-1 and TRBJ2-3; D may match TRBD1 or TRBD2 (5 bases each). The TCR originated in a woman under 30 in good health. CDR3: CSVEDHGGGTDTQYF. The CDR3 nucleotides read TGCAGCGTTGAAGATCATGGGGGAGGCACAGATACGCAGTATTTT.